The T cell receptor (beta chain) described here comes from a study of T cells after yellow fever vaccination. One entry per CDR3 protein, called by TCRdb with MiXCR from the 5' RACE reads. The table lists roughly 300,000 distinct CDR3 sequences, 6.8% of them singletons. As for this clonotype: Its target is unknown.

CDR3 size: 13 residues. Germline V gene sequence: CDR1 LNHNV, CDR2 YYDKDF (reference sequence). V was cut by 5 bases and J by 1 base, with 9 bases left in between. Study-level points and caveats: Most primary-vaccination clones reappeared after the booster (around 95% CD4, about 88% CD8).

The source was PBMCs, collected roughly seven weeks after the first yellow fever vaccination. This sequence originates from a man younger than 35 who received the YFV17D yellow fever vaccine. The chain carries TRBV15 and TRBJ2-7; a possible D gene is TRBD2 (6 bases). The CDR3 protein is CATSEGLSYEQYF. The CDR3 DNA follows: TGTGCCACCAGCGAGGGACTGTCCTACGAGCAGTACTTC.